The 28 T cell receptor beta chains reported below all come from one sample, sequenced in a study of blood T cell repertoires in COVID-19. The data were produced by immunoSEQ multiplex PCR, yet TCRdb's version contains in-frame clones alone and is incomplete. The table records approximately 300,000 clones, 90% of them present only once. The sample taken for sequencing was PBMCs or T cells enriched from blood (not recorded which). These receptor sequences come from a woman younger than 30 with acute COVID-19.

The V and J genes are TRBV5-1 and TRBJ2-7, with TRBD1 as a possible D gene (6 bases). Germline V CDR1 and CDR2: SGHRS, YFSETQ. Trimming took 4 bases from V and 3 from J, leaving 14 bases between them. This CDR3 has 14 residues. The CDR3 sequence is CASSAGRDNYEQYF. Here the CDR3 DNA reads TGCGCCAGCAGCGCTGGCCGGGACAACTACGAGCAGTACTTC. Full variable domain (remainder filled in from reference TRBV5-1 and TRBJ2-7): KAGVTQTPRYLIKTRGQQVTLSCSPISGHRSVSWYQQTPGQGLQFLFEYFSETQRNKGNFPGRFSGRQFSNSRSEMNVSTLELGDSALYLCASSAGRDNYEQYFGPGTRLTVT.

This chain links TRBV11-2 with TRBJ1-2; 9 bases fit TRBD1. The CDR3 has 13 amino acids. The V segment lost 5 bases and the J segment 8 bases; nucleotides outside the gene matches: 6. CDR1 SGHAT and CDR2 FQNNGV come from the germline V gene. The CDR3 coding sequence is TGTGCCAGCAGCCGACAGGGGGTCTACGGCTACACCTTC. Encoded protein: CASSRQGVYGYTF.

The chain has TRBV5-1 and TRBJ2-6; TRBD2 might be the D (5 bases). With 5 bases removed from V and 6 bases from J, the gap between germline ends came to 18 bases. This CDR3 is 16 amino acids long. Per the germline V gene, CDR1 is SGHRS and CDR2 is YFSETQ. CDR3 DNA sequence: TGCGCCAGCAGTTACCGGACTGTGGCTGAGGCCAACGTCCTGACTTTC. Translated, it gives CASSYRTVAEANVLTF.

The chain links TRBV4-1 to TRBJ2-4; the D gene is possibly TRBD2 (6 bases). This CDR3 comprises 21 residues. The V gene lost 1 base and the J gene lost 0 bases, with 25 bases spanning the gap. Germline-derived CDR1 and CDR2 are MGHRA and YSYEKL. The CDR3 coding sequence is TGCGCCAGCAGCCAAGGGGGGATAGGGGACTCCCTCTTCCTAGCCAAAAACATTCAGTACTTC. Protein: CASSQGGIGDSLFLAKNIQYF.

This clone was seen only once. This sequence joins TRBV19 and TRBJ1-2; maybe TRBD1 (6 bases). This CDR3 spans 14 amino acids. The V gene's germline CDR1 is LNHDA and CDR2 SQIVND (reference sequence). V was pared by 6 bases and J by 3 bases, with 14 bases between. This CDR3 is CASSEQGRDYGYTF. CDR3 sequence (DNA): TGTGCCAGTAGCGAACAGGGTAGGGACTATGGCTACACCTTC.

The genes are TRBV18 and TRBJ1-5; TRBD1 is a possible D gene (6 bases). Germline V gene data show CDR1 as KGHSH and CDR2 as LQKENI. Trimming took 4 bases from V and 4 from J, leaving 14 bases between them. The CDR3 sequence is 15 residues long. CDR3 sequence reads: CASSQLQGSNQPQHF. The CDR3 DNA follows: TGTGCCAGCTCACAACTACAGGGCTCAAATCAGCCCCAGCATTTT.

The CDR3 DNA is TGTGCCAGCAGGGGGAGACTGACCTACGAGCAGTACTTC. Translated: CASRGRLTYEQYF. The rearrangement uses TRBV27 and TRBJ2-7; the D gene is possibly TRBD2 (5 bases). V dropped 6 bases and J dropped 2 bases, with 11 bases sitting between them. CDR3 size: 13 residues. Germline-derived CDR1 and CDR2 are MNHEY and SMNVEV (reference sequence).

In this sample, this clone turned up once. The chain recombines TRBV28 with TRBJ2-6; D perhaps matches TRBD2 (7 bases). Trimming removed 5 bases at V and 1 base at J, with 18 bases between. The germline gives CDR1 MDHEN, CDR2 SYDVKM. There are 18 residues in the CDR3. The CDR3 loop is CASSGGALPQSGANVLTF. The CDR3 DNA sequence: TGTGCCAGCAGTGGGGGGGCCTTACCACAGTCTGGGGCCAACGTCCTGACTTTC.

This chain joins TRBV6-5 and TRBJ2-5; TRBD2 matches 13 bases. Germline CDR1 and CDR2: MNHEY and SVGAGI. V was clipped by 2 bases and J by 5 bases; unmatched bases: 5. The CDR3 totals 16 residues. The CDR3 DNA reads TGTGCCAGCAGTTACACTAGCGGGAGGGCCGGGGAGACCCAGTACTTC. Its protein is CASSYTSGRAGETQYF.

The CDR3 sequence is CASSVDEGRGEKLFF. The CDR3, as DNA: TGTGCCAGCAGCGTAGACGAGGGAAGAGGGGAAAAACTGTTTTTT. This chain connects TRBV9 to TRBJ1-4; no firm D call. V lost 0 bases, J lost 8 bases, and 14 bases lay in between. This CDR3 has 15 residues. Per the germline V gene, CDR1 is SGDLS and CDR2 is YYNGEE.

The chain combines TRBV10-3 with TRBJ2-2; 13 bases are a match to TRBD2. Germline V gene sequence: CDR1 ENHRY, CDR2 SYGVKD. The CDR3 loop spans 15 amino acids. Trimming at V came to 4 bases and at J to 8 bases, leaving 4 bases not matched to a gene. The CDR3 coding sequence is TGTGCCATCAGTGCCGGGACTAGCGGGACAGGGGAGCTGTTTTTT. Encoded protein: CAISAGTSGTGELFF.

The rearrangement joins TRBV30 to TRBJ1-1; no clear D gene. V was pared by 0 bases and J by 6 bases, with 8 bases between. This CDR3 has 12 amino acids. Per the germline V gene, CDR1 is GTSNPN and CDR2 is SVGIG (reference sequence). This CDR3 reads CAWSVLSPEAFF. The CDR3 DNA sequence: TGTGCCTGGAGTGTACTAAGCCCTGAAGCTTTCTTT.

Only one count was recorded for this clone. This chain uses TRBV19 with TRBJ2-2, with D maybe TRBD2 (6 bases). The germline V gene encodes CDR1 LNHDA and CDR2 SQIVND (reference sequence). This CDR3 comprises 16 residues. V dropped 5 bases and J dropped 0 bases, with 13 bases sitting between them. The CDR3 region is CASSSSGTANTGELFF. In DNA, the CDR3 is TGTGCCAGTAGTTCCTCCGGGACTGCGAACACCGGGGAGCTGTTTTTT.

The chain combines TRBV27 with TRBJ2-4, with a tentative D call TRBD1 (5 bases). Germline V gene sequence: CDR1 MNHEY, CDR2 SMNVEV (reference sequence). The ends were cut back, 11 bases at V and 4 bases at J, with 15 bases in the middle. This CDR3 region has 13 residues. CDR3: CASLGQGKNIQYF. DNA of the CDR3: TGTGCCTCCTTGGGGCAGGGAAAAAACATTCAGTACTTC.

The rearrangement joins TRBV12-3 or TRBV12-4 to TRBJ1-1; possibly TRBD1 for D (5 bases). The length of the CDR3 is 12 residues. Trimming stripped 3 bases from V and 5 bases from J, with 7 bases between. This CDR3 is CASSFRVTEAFF. The CDR3 nucleotides read TGTGCCAGCAGTTTCAGGGTGACTGAAGCTTTCTTT.

J is TRBJ1-6 and V is TRBV7-8; tentatively, D is TRBD1 (6 bases). Germline values: CDR1 SGHVS, CDR2 FQNEAQ. The CDR3 is 16 residues long. The V and J ends lost 5 bases and 3 bases respectively, with 14 bases between them. CDR3 protein: CASSQGSGDYNSPLHF. Written as DNA, the CDR3 is TGTGCCAGCAGCCAGGGGTCAGGGGACTATAATTCACCCCTCCACTTT.

J is TRBJ2-2 and V is TRBV11-2, with D possibly matching TRBD2 (6 bases). Trimming stripped 6 bases from V and 4 bases from J, with 24 bases between. Germline loops: CDR1 SGHAT, CDR2 FQNNGV. This CDR3 has 18 residues. The CDR3 bases are TGTGCCAGCAGACAACCGGGGTGGACTAAACGATCCACCGGGGAGCTGTTTTTT. Translated: CASRQPGWTKRSTGELFF.

V usage is TRBV10-1 and J usage is TRBJ2-7, with 8 bases identical to TRBD2. The germline CDR1 and CDR2 sequences are WNHNN and SYGVQD (reference sequence). V dropped 2 bases and J dropped 3; count of bases not matched to a gene: 9. There are 16 residues in the CDR3. Here the CDR3 DNA reads TGCGCCAGCAGTGAGACCCTAGCGGGCAGGATCTACGAGCAGTACTTC. Protein: CASSETLAGRIYEQYF.

A word on this clone: Given a much more abundant clone one base away, this may be a read error. The same CDR3 arises from other DNA sequences in this sample as well. The V gene is TRBV9, the J gene TRBJ1-1; D gene ambiguous. The V gene's germline CDR1 is SGDLS and CDR2 YYNGEE. This CDR3 is built from 13 residues. Trimming left V 0 bases short and J 1 base short, with 4 bases between. The CDR3 DNA is TGTGCCAGCAGCGTAGCAGGGAACACTGAAGCTTTCTTT. It encodes CASSVAGNTEAFF.

The chain links TRBV27 to TRBJ2-7, with a possible D match to TRBD2 (6 bases). The CDR3 is 15 residues long. Looked up from germline, CDR1 is MNHEY and CDR2 is SMNVEV (reference sequence). The ends were cut back, 5 bases at V and 3 bases at J, with 17 bases in the middle. CDR3 in amino acids: CASSKAEGWSYEQYF. In DNA form, the CDR3 reads TGTGCCAGCAGTAAGGCGGAGGGTTGGAGCTACGAGCAGTACTTC.

This chain joins TRBV28 and TRBJ1-2; 7 nucleotides match TRBD1. Trimming took 6 bases from V and 4 from J; bases not matched to a gene: 8. The length of the CDR3 is 14 residues. Germline V gene lookup returns CDR1 MDHEN and CDR2 SYDVKM. The DNA for the CDR3 is TGTGCCAGCAGCCCGACAGGGAACGGCTATGGCTACACCTTC. Translation gives CASSPTGNGYGYTF.

The genes are TRBV12-3 or TRBV12-4 and TRBJ1-3; no clear D. This CDR3 spans 11 amino acids. V was clipped by 6 bases and J by 3 bases, with 3 bases between them. The CDR3 spells CASSSGNTIYF. CDR3 in DNA: TGTGCCAGCAGCAGTGGAAACACCATATATTTT.

The count of this clone is one. V and J are TRBV19 and TRBJ1-1, with no clear D. Trimming removed 8 bases from V and 0 bases from J, with 19 bases in between. There are 16 residues in the CDR3. Germline-derived CDR1 and CDR2 are LNHDA and SQIVND (reference sequence). CDR3 sequence (DNA): TGTGCCAGTCAATTCTCGGGGAACAACCTGAACACTGAAGCTTTCTTT. This translates into CASQFSGNNLNTEAFF.

The chain has TRBV28 and TRBJ1-5; possible D gene TRBD1, 5 bases. The V and J ends lost 5 bases and 3 bases respectively, with 17 bases between them. The CDR3 is 16 amino acids. Germline V CDR1 and CDR2: MDHEN, SYDVKM. The CDR3 protein is CASSLTASEFNQPQHF. CDR3 bases: TGTGCCAGCAGTCTGACAGCCAGCGAATTCAATCAGCCCCAGCATTTT. The entire variable domain, with the rest obtained from reference TRBV28 and TRBJ1-5, is as follows: DVKVTQSSRYLVKRTGEKVFLECVQDMDHENMFWYRQDPGLGLRLIYFSYDVKMKEKGDIPEGYSVSREKKERFSLILESASTNQTSMYLCASSLTASEFNQPQHFGDGTRLSIL.

The chain carries TRBV21-1 and TRBJ1-2; the table names TRBD1, a call not compared with the DNA. TRBV21-1 is a pseudogene locus. The CDR3 sequence is 19 residues long. The CDR3 sequence is CAPKHYWGMTAVTHYGYTF. The CDR3 DNA sequence: TGTGCCCCAAAACATTATTGGGGAATGACAGCCGTGACTCACTATGGCTACACCTTC.

The chain links TRBV18 to TRBJ2-7; 8 nucleotides agree with TRBD2. CDR1 is KGHSH, CDR2 LQKENI, per germline. Trimming at V came to 8 bases and at J to 0 bases, leaving 12 bases not matched to a gene. There are 16 residues in the CDR3. The CDR3: CASTQGLAGSSYEQYF. For the CDR3, the DNA is TGTGCCAGCACCCAAGGGCTAGCGGGCTCCTCCTACGAGCAGTACTTC.

The chain uses TRBV30 and TRBJ1-4; D is unclear. The CDR3 has 12 residues. The germline V gene encodes CDR1 GTSNPN and CDR2 SVGIG (reference sequence). Trimming shortened V by 1 base and J by 10 bases, and 10 bases separated the two germline ends. CDR3 protein: CAWSAPGGKLFF. CDR3 DNA sequence: TGTGCCTGGAGTGCCCCCGGTGGAAAACTGTTTTTT.

This chain connects TRBV27 to TRBJ2-3; weak D call: TRBD1 (6 bases). CDR3 size: 17 residues. Germline lookup yields CDR1 MNHEY and CDR2 SMNVEV (reference sequence). V was pared by 5 bases and J by 0 bases, with 18 bases between. CDR3 sequence (DNA): TGTGCCAGCAGTCTACGAGCCGGGACACTTAGCACAGATACGCAGTATTTT. Translation: CASSLRAGTLSTDTQYF.